The 16 T cell receptor beta chains in this list originate from one sample, sequenced in a study of T cells after yellow fever vaccination (dated by TCRdb to the late 2010s). Library preparation used 5' RACE. For sequencing, an Illumina NovaSeq 6000 was employed. TCRdb applied fastp at Q25 and MiXCR to the public reads, then kept only in-frame beta chains. Identical CDR3 proteins give one entry, which carries the most common genes and DNA. For this sample the table gives about 27,000 distinct CDR3 sequences, of which approximately 4.8% were detected only once. In total, the top ten clones hold about 38% of the sample. The treatment or condition label corresponds to: live attenuated yellow fever vaccine strain. The sequenced sample was PBMCs, either bulk or a sorted T-cell subset (CD4+, CD8+, memory, or dextramer-sorted; not recorded which), obtained on the day of the yellow fever booster vaccination. Receptor source: a man in his late teens or twenties who received the YFV17D yellow fever vaccine.

This clonotype has only one observation. A much larger clone differs from this one at a single base, so this may be a read error. The chain has TRBV4-2 and TRBJ1-2; 9 positions match TRBD1. In germline, CDR1 is LGHNA, CDR2 YNFKEQ. The CDR3 is 15 residues long. CDR3 bases: TGTGCCCGCAGCCCGGGACAGGGAGTAAACTATGGCTACACCTTC. It codes for CARSPGQGVNYGYTF.

This clonotype was seen at least ten times. The V call is TRBV7-2, the J call TRBJ2-1; 9 bases align to TRBD2. Germline V gives CDR1 SGHTA, CDR2 FQGNSA. This CDR3 has 16 amino acids. With V trimmed by 3 bases and J by 0 bases, 3 bases remained unmatched. DNA of the CDR3: TGTGCCAGCAGCTTCGTAGCGGGGGACTCCTACAATGAGCAGTTCTTC. This encodes CASSFVAGDSYNEQFF.

This clonotype was counted many times. The J gene is TRBJ1-2, the V gene TRBV29-1; weak D call: TRBD1 (6 bases). Trimming took off 7 bases at V and 6 bases at J, with 15 bases between the two ends. Germline CDR1 and CDR2: SQVTM and ANQGSEA. The CDR3 runs to 12 residues. CDR3 amino acids: CSASGAGHGYTF. The CDR3 region has the DNA TGCAGCGCTTCGGGGGCAGGTCATGGCTACACCTTC.

This clonotype was recorded at least ten times. The CDR3 spells CASSFVVVGSYEQYF. The CDR3 DNA is TGCGCCAGCAGCTTTGTAGTTGTTGGCTCCTACGAGCAGTACTTC. The rearrangement links TRBV5-1 to TRBJ2-7; no firm D call. V was shortened by 2 bases and J by 0 bases, with 12 bases between the two germline ends. CDR1 is SGHRS and CDR2 is YFSETQ in the germline V gene. The CDR3 is 15 residues long.

This chain connects TRBV12-3 or TRBV12-4 to TRBJ1-2, with D possibly matching TRBD1 (6 bases). Trimming took 2 bases from V and 4 from J, leaving 11 bases between them. CDR3 length: 14 residues. CDR3: CASSLIQGGYGYTF. The CDR3 DNA reads as TGTGCCAGCAGTTTAATACAGGGCGGCTATGGCTACACCTTC.

This clonotype was detected many times. CDR3 amino acids: CASSSGTGLEAFF. CDR3 coding DNA: TGTGCCAGCAGCTCCGGGACAGGCCTTGAAGCTTTCTTT. The J gene is TRBJ1-1, the V gene TRBV7-2; 8 bases map to TRBD1. With 4 bases clipped from V and 7 bases from J, the junction kept 5 bases outside the gene matches. The germline CDR1 and CDR2 sequences are SGHTA and FQGNSA. The CDR3 spans 13 residues.

This clonotype has at least ten counts. This chain links TRBV11-2 with TRBJ2-1, with D perhaps TRBD2 (5 bases). In germline, CDR1 is SGHAT, CDR2 FQNNGV. With 6 bases removed from V and 10 bases from J, the gap between germline ends came to 22 bases. CDR3 size: 15 residues. The CDR3 DNA reads as TGTGCCAGCAGATCCTTCCGGCTCCGAAGAGGGGAGCAGTTCTTC. Encoded protein: CASRSFRLRRGEQFF. The full variable domain, in which reference TRBV11-2 and TRBJ2-1 provide the parts outside the CDR3, is EAGVAQSPRYKIIEKRQSVAFWCNPISGHATLYWYQQILGQGPKLLIQFQNNGVVDDSQLPKDRFSAERLKGVDSTLKIQPAKLEDSAVYLCASRSFRLRRGEQFFGPGTRLTVL.

Remarks on this clonotype: Possible read error: a much larger clone is one base away. This sequence joins TRBV29-1 and TRBJ1-1; TRBD1 is a possible D gene (5 bases). V gave up 8 bases and J gave up 0 bases, with 19 bases separating them. From germline, CDR1 is SQVTM and CDR2 ANQGSEA. This CDR3 has 15 amino acids. The CDR3, as DNA: TGCAGCTTAGCCGCGGGGTGGGGGATGAACACTGAAGCTTTCTTT. Translating gives CSLAAGWGMNTEAFF.

This clonotype was recorded at least ten times. The CDR3 nucleotides read TGCAGCGTGACGACGGGAGCATGGGGAAACACCATATATTTT. It encodes CSVTTGAWGNTIYF. V is TRBV29-1 and J is TRBJ1-3; D is uncertain. The CDR3 runs to 14 residues. Trimming removed 6 bases from V and 4 bases from J, with 16 bases in between. Germline V lookup: CDR1 SQVTM, CDR2 ANQGSEA. Together with reference TRBV29-1 and TRBJ1-3, the CDR3 gives the full variable domain: SAVISQKPSRDICQRGTSLTIQCQVDSQVTMMFWYRQQPGQSLTLIATANQGSEATYESGFVIDKFPISRPNLTFSTLTVSNMSPEDSSIYLCSVTTGAWGNTIYFGEGSWLTVV.

The J gene is TRBJ1-6, the V gene TRBV2; a possible D gene is TRBD1 (5 bases). CDR3 length equals 15 residues. Per the germline V gene, CDR1 is SNHLY and CDR2 is FYNNEI. Trimming cost V 2 bases and J 10 bases, with 15 bases left between them. CDR3 amino acids: CASSEQAGKGSPLHF. The CDR3 DNA follows: TGTGCCAGCAGTGAACAGGCAGGGAAAGGCTCACCCCTCCACTTT.

This clonotype was seen repeatedly, ten times or more. The chain links TRBV5-1 to TRBJ2-1; D remains ambiguous. V was cut by 0 bases and J by 5 bases, with 9 bases left in between. CDR3 length equals 14 residues. Germline V gene data show CDR1 as SGHRS and CDR2 as YFSETQ. The CDR3 loop reads CASSLGARDNEQFF. CDR3 sequence (DNA): TGCGCCAGCAGCTTGGGGGCGCGAGACAATGAGCAGTTCTTC. Looking up the rest from reference TRBV5-1 and TRBJ2-1 gives the full variable domain: KAGVTQTPRYLIKTRGQQVTLSCSPISGHRSVSWYQQTPGQGLQFLFEYFSETQRNKGNFPGRFSGRQFSNSRSEMNVSTLELGDSALYLCASSLGARDNEQFFGPGTRLTVL.

This clonotype appeared many times. The chain couples TRBV7-8 to TRBJ2-5, with 8 bases identical to TRBD2. J lost 5 bases, V lost 3 bases, and 17 bases had no gene match. Germline values: CDR1 SGHVS, CDR2 FQNEAQ. The CDR3 contains 18 residues. CDR3 region: CASSLFAERGGGRETQYF. The CDR3 DNA reads as TGTGCCAGCAGCTTGTTCGCCGAACGGGGGGGCGGACGGGAGACCCAGTACTTC.

This clonotype was seen ten or more times. The chain recombines TRBV7-2 with TRBJ2-5; a possible D gene is TRBD2 (5 bases). This CDR3 is built from 15 residues. The ends were cut back, 1 base at V and 2 bases at J, with 11 bases in the middle. Per the germline V gene, CDR1 is SGHTA and CDR2 is FQGNSA. The CDR3 DNA follows: TGTGCCAGCAGCTTAGTCTCCGGGGATCAAGAGACCCAGTACTTC. It is translated as CASSLVSGDQETQYF.

The rearrangement links TRBV18 to TRBJ2-5; D may be TRBD2 (5 bases). Germline V gene lookup returns CDR1 KGHSH and CDR2 LQKENI. V lost 3 bases, J lost 1 base, and 9 bases lay in between. This CDR3 spans 14 amino acids. CDR3 DNA: TGTGCCAGCTCACCGGGAGAGAGCCAAGAGACCCAGTACTTC. It codes for CASSPGESQETQYF.

The chain uses TRBV11-2 and TRBJ1-2; D perhaps matches TRBD1 (6 bases). This CDR3 comprises 14 residues. The V gene's germline CDR1 is SGHAT and CDR2 FQNNGV. V lost 5 bases, J lost 3 bases, and 13 bases lay in between. CDR3 residues: CASSIPDRYYGYTF. Here the CDR3 DNA reads TGTGCCAGCAGCATACCGGACAGATACTATGGCTACACCTTC.

This clonotype has just a few counts. This chain links TRBV4-1 with TRBJ1-1; D gene ambiguous. This CDR3 spans 12 amino acids. Trimming pared 3 bases from V and 7 bases from J, leaving 9 bases between. The germline CDR1 and CDR2 sequences are MGHRA and YSYEKL. CDR3 residues: CASSQGSREAFF. In DNA, the CDR3 is TGCGCCAGCAGCCAGGGCAGCCGTGAAGCTTTCTTT.